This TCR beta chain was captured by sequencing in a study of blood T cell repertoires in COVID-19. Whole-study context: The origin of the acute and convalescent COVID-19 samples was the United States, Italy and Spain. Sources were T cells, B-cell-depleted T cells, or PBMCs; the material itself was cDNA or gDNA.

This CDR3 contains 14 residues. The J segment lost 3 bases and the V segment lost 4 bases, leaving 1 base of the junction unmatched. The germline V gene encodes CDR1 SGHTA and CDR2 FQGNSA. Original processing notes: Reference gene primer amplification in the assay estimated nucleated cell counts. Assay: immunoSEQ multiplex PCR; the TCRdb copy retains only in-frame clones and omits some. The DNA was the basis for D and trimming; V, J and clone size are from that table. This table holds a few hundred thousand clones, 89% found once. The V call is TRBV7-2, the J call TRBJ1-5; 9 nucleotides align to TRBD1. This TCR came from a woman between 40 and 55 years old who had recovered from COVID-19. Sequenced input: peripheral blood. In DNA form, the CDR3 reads TGTGCCAGCAGCTGGACAGGGGACAATCAGCCCCAGCATTTT. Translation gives CASSWTGDNQPQHF.